This T cell receptor (beta chain) was observed in a study of monozygotic twins with inflammatory bowel disease. This CDR3 has 13 residues. In germline, CDR1 is SGHTA, CDR2 FQGTGA. TCRdb reprocessed the 5' RACE reads; each CDR3 protein has one entry and no DNA is given. The specimen's table records 350,000 to 400,000 distinct CDR3 sequences. Sequencing was carried out using blood. V and J are TRBV7-3 and TRBJ2-4; no DNA is available, so the TRBD1 call from TCRdb remains unchecked. The source is a human donor with ulcerative colitis or Crohn's disease, or a healthy co-twin of an affected twin (not recorded which). The CDR3 loop reads CASSYDSLDIQYF.